Listed below are T cell receptor beta chains from one sample, sequenced in a study of cytomegalovirus exposure and HLA in healthy donors. Clones were read by immunoSEQ multiplex PCR, and TCRdb kept only the in-frame ones, dropping some. The repertoire shows around 50,000 clones; the top ten hold roughly 6.1%. The sequencing sample was made of PBMCs. All receptors derive from a male donor in good health and CMV-seropositive. Each CDR3 is given with its conserved first and last residue. Each record gives: CDR3 protein, CDR3 DNA, D gene, J gene, V gene. D genes are given only for firm matches.

CDR3 protein: CASSQDLVFRNTEAFF
CDR3 DNA: TGCGCCAGCAGCCAAGATCTGGTATTTAGGAACACTGAAGCTTTCTTT
D gene: NA
J gene: TRBJ1-1
V gene: TRBV4-3

CDR3 protein: CSVEDGTASSGANVLTF
CDR3 DNA: TGCAGCGTTGAAGACGGGACAGCTAGCTCTGGGGCCAACGTCCTGACTTTC
D gene: TRBD1
J gene: TRBJ2-6
V gene: TRBV29-1

CDR3 protein: CSVLYSGQPGQRTSYGYTF
CDR3 DNA: TGCAGCGTCCTTTATTCGGGACAACCGGGACAGAGAACATCCTATGGCTACACCTTC
D gene: TRBD1
J gene: TRBJ1-2
V gene: TRBV29-1

CDR3 protein: CASSRRENTGELFF
CDR3 DNA: TGTGCCAGCTCACGTAGAGAGAACACCGGGGAGCTGTTTTTT
D gene: NA
J gene: TRBJ2-2
V gene: TRBV18

CDR3 protein: CASSLVHTDTQYF
CDR3 DNA: TGTGCCAGCAGCTTAGTTCACACAGATACGCAGTATTTT
D gene: NA
J gene: TRBJ2-3
V gene: TRBV11-3

CDR3 protein: CASSANRGLSYEQYF
CDR3 DNA: TGCGCCAGCAGCGCTAACAGGGGTTTATCCTACGAGCAGTACTTC
D gene: TRBD1
J gene: TRBJ2-7
V gene: TRBV5-1

CDR3 protein: CASSLPSKRQANDGYTF
CDR3 DNA: TGTGCCAGCAGCTTGCCAAGTAAAAGACAGGCTAACGATGGCTACACCTTC
D gene: NA
J gene: TRBJ1-2
V gene: TRBV7-9

CDR3 protein: CASAVRISREQYF
CDR3 DNA: TGTGCCAGCGCCGTGAGGATTTCTAGGGAGCAGTACTTC
D gene: NA
J gene: TRBJ2-5
V gene: TRBV6-5

CDR3 protein: CASSLQRGGIETQYF
CDR3 DNA: TGTGCCAGCAGCCTGCAGCGGGGGGGGATAGAGACCCAGTACTTC
D gene: TRBD2
J gene: TRBJ2-5
V gene: TRBV7-9

CDR3 protein: CASSEFGRLGEQYF
CDR3 DNA: TGTGCCAGCAGTGAATTTGGCAGGCTTGGCGAGCAGTACTTC
D gene: NA
J gene: TRBJ2-7
V gene: TRBV25-1

CDR3 protein: CASSVGGSYNSPLHF
CDR3 DNA: TGTGCCAGCAGTGTCGGGGGGTCCTATAATTCACCCCTCCACTTT
D gene: NA
J gene: TRBJ1-6
V gene: TRBV2

CDR3 protein: CASSFGEGTEAFF
CDR3 DNA: TGTGCCAGCAGTTTCGGGGAGGGGACTGAAGCTTTCTTT
D gene: NA
J gene: TRBJ1-1
V gene: TRBV28

CDR3 protein: CASHRLRTTHYGYTF
CDR3 DNA: TGTGCCAGCCATCGTCTGCGGACAACCCACTATGGCTACACCTTC
D gene: NA
J gene: TRBJ1-2
V gene: TRBV13

CDR3 protein: CASSLAGGPGTQYF
CDR3 DNA: TGTGCCAGCAGCCTTGCGGGGGGGCCTGGGACCCAGTACTTC
D gene: TRBD2
J gene: TRBJ2-5
V gene: TRBV7-9

CDR3 protein: CASGNGGTFNEQFF
CDR3 DNA: TGTGCCAGCGGCAACGGTGGGACTTTCAATGAGCAGTTCTTC
D gene: NA
J gene: TRBJ2-1
V gene: TRBV7-6

CDR3 protein: CASSLVISYGYTF
CDR3 DNA: TGTGCCAGCAGCTTAGTTATCTCCTATGGCTACACCTTC
D gene: NA
J gene: TRBJ1-2
V gene: TRBV7-2

CDR3 protein: CASGLTVAGGADEKLFF
CDR3 DNA: TGTGCCAGCGGATTGACCGTCGCGGGGGGCGCCGATGAAAAACTGTTTTTT
D gene: NA
J gene: TRBJ1-4
V gene: TRBV28